Shown below are 30 T cell receptor beta chains from a single sample sequenced in a study of shared clonotypes between healthy human individuals. TCRdb's table, derived via immunoSEQ multiplex PCR, lists solely in-frame clones and lacks some. Among approximately 700,000 clones listed, about three quarters were seen once. The sample comprised memory CD4+ T cells sorted from blood. Subset noted: CD45RA-negative fraction. The receptors here all came from a woman aged 25 to 39 in good health.

About this clone: Distinct nucleotide sequences in the sample also encode this CDR3. This rearrangement joins TRBV5-1 to TRBJ1-5; D is undetermined. CDR3 length: 13 amino acids. V was shortened by 0 bases and J by 3 bases, with 4 bases between the two germline ends. CDR1 is SGHRS, CDR2 YFSETQ, per germline. DNA of the CDR3: TGCGCCAGCAGCTTGGGACCCAATCAGCCCCAGCATTTT. Translated: CASSLGPNQPQHF.

This chain connects TRBV5-1 to TRBJ2-2; 9 bases line up with TRBD2. This CDR3 has 17 residues. Germline V lookup: CDR1 SGHRS, CDR2 YFSETQ. The J segment lost 4 bases and the V segment lost 0 bases, leaving 7 bases of the junction unmatched. Written as DNA, the CDR3 is TGCGCCAGCAGCTTGGGCGCAGGCGGGAGGGCCACCGGGGAGCTGTTTTTT. Translated, it gives CASSLGAGGRATGELFF.

V and J are TRBV13 and TRBJ2-3, with D perhaps assigned TRBD1 or TRBD2 (5 bases each). Per germline, CDR1 PRHDT and CDR2 FYEKMQ (reference sequence). V shed 4 bases and J shed 9 bases, with 14 bases lying between them. The CDR3 loop spans 13 amino acids. The CDR3 here is CASSSRDLKTQYF. The CDR3 DNA is TGTGCCAGCAGCTCCCGGGACCTTAAAACGCAGTATTTT.

The V and J genes are TRBV28 and TRBJ2-7; weak D call: TRBD1 (6 bases). Per germline, CDR1 MDHEN and CDR2 SYDVKM. V shed 3 bases and J shed 8 bases, with 11 bases lying between them. This CDR3 is 12 amino acids long. This CDR3 is CASSLQGLKQYF. CDR3 coding DNA: TGTGCCAGCAGTTTGCAGGGGTTGAAGCAGTACTTC. The whole variable domain, filled in from reference TRBV28 and TRBJ2-7, reads DVKVTQSSRYLVKRTGEKVFLECVQDMDHENMFWYRQDPGLGLRLIYFSYDVKMKEKGDIPEGYSVSREKKERFSLILESASTNQTSMYLCASSLQGLKQYFGPGTRLTVT.

This clone has a single count. In DNA form, the CDR3 reads TGTGCCAGCAGTCCTATGACTAGCGGGATTTACAATGAGCAGTTCTTC. It codes for CASSPMTSGIYNEQFF. The gene calls are TRBV27 and TRBJ2-1; TRBD2 matches at 11 bases. The CDR3 runs to 16 residues. The V gene end was trimmed by 5 bases and the J gene end by 4 bases; junction bases not matched to a gene: 7. Germline CDR1 reads MNHEY; CDR2 reads SMNVEV (reference sequence).

This clone was observed a few times. The chain links TRBV7-7 to TRBJ2-2, with 7 bases aligning to TRBD1. This CDR3 comprises 15 residues. J gave up 3 bases and V 1 base, and 2 bases lay outside the gene matches. The germline gives CDR1 SSHAT, CDR2 FNYEAQ (reference sequence). The DNA for the CDR3 is TGTGCCAGCAGCTTAGTAGACAGGGACACCGGGGAGCTGTTTTTT. Translated: CASSLVDRDTGELFF.

The chain has TRBV28 and TRBJ1-2; TRBD1 matches 7 bases. The trim removed 5 bases at V and 4 bases at J, leaving 7 bases unmatched. CDR1 is MDHEN and CDR2 is SYDVKM in the germline V gene. CDR3 length equals 14 residues. The CDR3 DNA is TGTGCCAGCAGTATCTCAGGGGGGGTCTATGGCTACACCTTC. The encoded protein is CASSISGGVYGYTF.

The V call is TRBV30, the J call TRBJ1-2; no clear D. The CDR3 is 11 amino acids. V gave up 3 bases and J gave up 8 bases, with 10 bases separating them. Per the germline V gene, CDR1 is GTSNPN and CDR2 is SVGIG (reference sequence). Here the CDR3 reads CAWSSSGGYTF. The CDR3 nucleotides read TGTGCCTGGAGCTCTTCGGGAGGCTACACCTTC.

This clone was observed a few times. V usage is TRBV19 and J usage is TRBJ1-5, with TRBD1 as a possible D gene (5 bases). The germline V and J ends were trimmed by 3 bases and 10 bases, with 16 bases remaining between them. The CDR3 covers 14 residues. CDR1 and CDR2 (germline): LNHDA, SQIVND (reference sequence). The CDR3 here is CASSMGRAQSPQHF. In DNA, the CDR3 is TGTGCCAGTAGTATGGGCAGGGCCCAATCCCCCCAGCATTTT.

This rearrangement joins TRBV11-2 to TRBJ2-1, with 10 bases that match TRBD1. Germline V gene data show CDR1 as SGHAT and CDR2 as FQNNGV. This CDR3 contains 15 residues. J was trimmed by 9 bases and V by 2 bases; bases with no gene match: 7. The CDR3 sequence: CASSLIGQGVGEQFF. CDR3 bases: TGTGCCAGCAGCTTAATCGGACAGGGGGTGGGTGAGCAGTTCTTC. Filled out from reference TRBV11-2 and TRBJ2-1, the complete variable domain reads EAGVAQSPRYKIIEKRQSVAFWCNPISGHATLYWYQQILGQGPKLLIQFQNNGVVDDSQLPKDRFSAERLKGVDSTLKIQPAKLEDSAVYLCASSLIGQGVGEQFFGPGTRLTVL.

The V gene is TRBV21-1, the J gene TRBJ1-2; the table calls TRBD1, which could not be checked here. TRBV21-1 has pseudogene status. The CDR3 has 15 residues. The CDR3 nucleotides read TGTGCCAGCAGCCCTGAAGAGGGGGCAGACTATGGCTACACCTTC. It encodes CASSPEEGADYGYTF.

V and J are TRBV5-6 and TRBJ1-2, with 8 bases matching TRBD1. The CDR3 runs to 16 residues. With V trimmed by 6 bases and J by 6 bases, 16 bases remained unmatched. Germline V gene sequence: CDR1 SGHDT, CDR2 YYEEEE. The CDR3, as DNA: TGTGCCAGCAACTCTCGGACAGGGAATTTTAGGCATGGCTACACCTTC. As protein: CASNSRTGNFRHGYTF.

The chain joins TRBV2 to TRBJ2-7; D tentatively reads TRBD1 or TRBD2 (5 bases each). Germline values: CDR1 SNHLY, CDR2 FYNNEI. The CDR3 is 15 residues long. V lost 2 bases and J lost 7, with 18 bases in between. The CDR3 DNA reads TGTGCCAGCAGTGAAACGGGCAGGGCTGGCGGGGAGCAGTACTTC. It codes for CASSETGRAGGEQYF.

The chain combines TRBV10-3 with TRBJ2-2; TRBD2 agrees at 8 bases. The CDR3 covers 16 residues. After removal of 0 bases from V and 7 bases from J, the junction contained 7 bases not matched to a gene. The germline CDR1 and CDR2 sequences are ENHRY and SYGVKD. The CDR3 spells CAISESGGLVVGELFF. The CDR3 nucleotides are TGTGCCATCAGTGAGTCGGGGGGACTAGTGGTCGGGGAGCTGTTTTTT.

The CDR3 coding sequence is TGTGCCAGCAGCTTACAGGGGACTAGCGAGCAGTACTTC. This codes for CASSLQGTSEQYF. This chain uses TRBV7-2 with TRBJ2-7, with TRBD2 matching 8 bases. The CDR3 sequence is 13 residues long. From germline, CDR1 is SGHTA and CDR2 FQGNSA. Trimming at V came to 2 bases and at J to 6 bases, leaving 3 bases not matched to a gene. The full variable domain, in which reference TRBV7-2 and TRBJ2-7 provide the parts outside the CDR3, is GAGVSQSPSNKVTEKGKDVELRCDPISGHTALYWYRQSLGQGLEFLIYFQGNSAPDKSGLPSDRFSAERTGGSVSTLTIQRTQQEDSAVYLCASSLQGTSEQYFGPGTRLTVT.

There are many counts of this clone. J is TRBJ2-7 and V is TRBV19, with D unclear. V lost 10 bases, J lost 3 bases, and 25 bases lay in between. Germline CDR1 and CDR2: LNHDA and SQIVND (reference sequence). The CDR3 consists of 16 residues. The CDR3 nucleotides are TGTGCCATCATACGCCCGCCGAAATTATGGGGCTACGAGCAGTACTTC. It yields the protein CAIIRPPKLWGYEQYF.

The V call is TRBV28, the J call TRBJ2-1; no definite D call. Per the germline V gene, CDR1 is MDHEN and CDR2 is SYDVKM. V gave up 4 bases and J gave up 1 base, with 14 bases separating them. The CDR3 covers 16 residues. The CDR3 loop is CASSSLPNPSYNEQFF. CDR3 nucleotides: TGTGCCAGCAGTTCGTTACCGAACCCATCCTACAATGAGCAGTTCTTC.

J is TRBJ2-3 and V is TRBV5-1; the D is unclear. Per germline, CDR1 SGHRS and CDR2 YFSETQ. The CDR3 is 14 amino acids. Trimming cost V 0 bases and J 4 bases, with 9 bases left between them. CDR3 loop: CASSLGPLSDTQYF. CDR3 DNA: TGCGCCAGCAGCTTGGGCCCGCTTTCAGATACGCAGTATTTT. Full variable domain (outside the CDR3, taken from reference TRBV5-1 and TRBJ2-3): KAGVTQTPRYLIKTRGQQVTLSCSPISGHRSVSWYQQTPGQGLQFLFEYFSETQRNKGNFPGRFSGRQFSNSRSEMNVSTLELGDSALYLCASSLGPLSDTQYFGPGTRLTVL.

The V call is TRBV28, the J call TRBJ2-7; D gene unclear. Trimming removed 5 bases from V and 0 bases from J, with 8 bases in between. In germline, CDR1 is MDHEN, CDR2 SYDVKM. The length of the CDR3 is 13 residues. CDR3 DNA sequence: TGTGCCAGCAGTATGACTGTCTCCTACGAGCAGTACTTC. It specifies CASSMTVSYEQYF.

The V gene is TRBV5-6, the J gene TRBJ2-3, with 7 bases identical to TRBD2. V shed 6 bases, J shed 5 bases, and the junction held 6 bases outside the gene matches. The CDR3 runs 13 residues. CDR1 is SGHDT and CDR2 is YYEEEE in the germline V gene. The DNA of the CDR3 is TGTGCCAGCACAGCGGGACGGAGAGATACGCAGTATTTT. Its protein is CASTAGRRDTQYF. The full variable domain, completed using reference TRBV5-6 and TRBJ2-3, is DAGVTQSPTHLIKTRGQQVTLRCSPKSGHDTVSWYQQALGQGPQFIFQYYEEEERQRGNFPDRFSGHQFPNYSSELNVNALLLGDSALYLCASTAGRRDTQYFGPGTRLTVL.

Note on this clone: In the same sample, other DNA sequences code for this CDR3. The rearrangement joins TRBV5-1 to TRBJ1-1; unclear D gene. The V end was cut by 0 bases, the J end by 5 bases, with 11 bases between. This CDR3 has 14 residues. Germline V CDR1 and CDR2: SGHRS, YFSETQ. CDR3 bases: TGCGCCAGCAGCTTGGAAGGGCTGGGAACTGAAGCTTTCTTT. It translates to CASSLEGLGTEAFF.

This chain connects TRBV19 to TRBJ2-5; tentative D call: TRBD2 (5 bases). The CDR3 consists of 13 residues. The germline V and J ends were trimmed by 8 bases and 5 bases, with 15 bases remaining between them. From germline, CDR1 is LNHDA and CDR2 SQIVND (reference sequence). The CDR3 nucleotides are TGTGCCAGTTCCTCCCCCCCGGGGGAGACCCAGTACTTC. Its translation is CASSSPPGETQYF.

The chain couples TRBV6-5 to TRBJ2-5; 10 nucleotides line up with TRBD1. The CDR3 spans 15 residues. V shed 5 bases and J 5 bases; nucleotides not matched to a gene: 8. CDR1 MNHEY and CDR2 SVGAGI come from the germline V gene. Here the CDR3 DNA reads TGTGCCAGCAGTCGCGGGACAGGGGATGGGGAGACCCAGTACTTC. Translation: CASSRGTGDGETQYF.

This chain links TRBV9 with TRBJ2-3, with 7 positions matching TRBD2. The J segment lost 6 bases and the V segment lost 4 bases, leaving 11 bases of the junction unmatched. Germline V lookup: CDR1 SGDLS, CDR2 YYNGEE. CDR3 length equals 15 residues. The CDR3 spells CASSLLREGRDTQYF. The CDR3 nucleotides read TGTGCCAGCAGCCTGCTGAGGGAGGGCCGGGATACGCAGTATTTT.

This rearrangement joins TRBV27 to TRBJ1-2, with TRBD1 identical over 7 bases. CDR3 length: 15 amino acids. CDR1 MNHEY and CDR2 SMNVEV come from the germline V gene (reference sequence). With V trimmed by 2 bases and J by 4 bases, 7 bases remained unmatched. As DNA, the CDR3 is TGTGCCAGCAGTTTACAGGGGGGCACGAGCTATGGCTACACCTTC. The encoded protein is CASSLQGGTSYGYTF.

The rearrangement uses TRBV9 and TRBJ1-3; TRBD1 matches at 8 bases. Unmatched junction bases numbered 15, after V lost 4 bases and J lost 0 bases. CDR1 SGDLS and CDR2 YYNGEE come from the germline V gene. The CDR3 sequence is 19 residues long. CDR3 in amino acids: CASSPHPVTGASSGNTIYF. The CDR3 nucleotides read TGTGCCAGCAGCCCCCATCCGGTGACAGGGGCCAGCTCTGGAAACACCATATATTTT.

V is TRBV5-8 and J is TRBJ2-3; D remains ambiguous. The CDR3 runs to 16 residues. V was cut by 2 bases and J by 2 bases, with 15 bases left in between. Germline V gives CDR1 SGHTS, CDR2 YDEGEE. The CDR3: CASSFNRASFTDTQYF. The CDR3 nucleotides are TGTGCCAGCAGCTTCAATAGAGCGAGCTTCACAGATACGCAGTATTTT. The variable domain in full, completed from reference TRBV5-8 and TRBJ2-3, reads EAGVTQSPTHLIKTRGQQATLRCSPISGHTSVYWYQQALGLGLQFLLWYDEGEERNRGNFPPRFSGRQFPNYSSELNVNALELEDSALYLCASSFNRASFTDTQYFGPGTRLTVL.

The rearrangement links TRBV2 to TRBJ2-7; D tentatively fits TRBD1 or TRBD2 (5 bases each). This CDR3 spans 13 amino acids. Germline lookup yields CDR1 SNHLY and CDR2 FYNNEI. The V gene lost 8 bases and the J gene lost 7 bases, with 18 bases spanning the gap. CDR3 loop: CASRKGPTGEQYF. The CDR3 DNA is TGTGCCAGCCGTAAGGGGCCTACGGGGGAGCAGTACTTC.

The sample holds a few counts of this clone. The gene calls are TRBV10-3 and TRBJ1-3; D possibly corresponds to TRBD1 (5 bases). Trimming took 5 bases from V and 0 from J, leaving 11 bases between them. The V gene's germline CDR1 is ENHRY and CDR2 SYGVKD. CDR3 length equals 15 residues. The CDR3 DNA follows: TGTGCCATCAGTCCGACAGACTACTCTGGAAACACCATATATTTT. Translation gives CAISPTDYSGNTIYF.

The rearrangement joins TRBV4-2 to TRBJ1-5, with 7 bases lining up with TRBD1. CDR1 LGHNA and CDR2 YNFKEQ come from the germline V gene. Trimming took 1 base from V and 5 from J; bases not matched to a gene: 11. This CDR3 has 17 residues. CDR3 in amino acids: CASSQASTGSGDQPQHF. CDR3 in DNA: TGTGCCAGCAGCCAAGCTTCGACAGGGAGCGGGGATCAGCCCCAGCATTTT.